These T cell receptor beta chains were read from a single sample in a study of T cells in Graves' hyperthyroidism and ophthalmopathy. TCRdb re-analysed the multiplex PCR reads in MiXCR, keeping a single row per CDR3 protein. The table lists 370,000 or so distinct CDR3 sequences, around 16% of them singletons. The sequenced sample was blood. Source of these receptors: a woman aged 18-29 years with Graves' hyperthyroidism that later progressed to Graves' ophthalmopathy. Both conserved end residues are part of each CDR3. Fields, in order: J gene, clone size, D gene, V gene, CDR3 DNA, CDR3 protein. D genes are given only for firm matches. Size is stated for part of the rows, as once, few or many counts, or as a class when the clone is expanded.

>TRBJ2-1|NA|NA|TRBV20-1
TGCAGTGCTAGTTCTGCGAATAAGAGGAATGAGCAGTTCTTC
CSASSANKRNEQFF
>TRBJ2-3|many|NA|TRBV7-9
TGTGCCAGCAGCCGACCCCCGGTAGCCGCAGATACGCAGTATTTT
CASSRPPVAADTQYF
>TRBJ2-2|many|NA|TRBV11-2
TGTGCCAGCAGCTCTCGTCCGACAGGCCATGCCGGGGAGCTGTTTTTT
CASSSRPTGHAGELFF
>TRBJ2-1|many|NA|TRBV2
TGTGCCAGCAGTGAGAGGGGCACTGAGCAGTTCTTC
CASSERGTEQFF
>TRBJ2-1|NA|TRBD2|TRBV25-1
TGTGCCAGCAGTGAGCCTGTGGGGTCAGTGGGGGGGGATGAGCAGTTCTTC
CASSEPVGSVGGDEQFF
>TRBJ1-5|many|NA|TRBV20-1
TGCAGTGCGAGGGATAGCAATCAGCCCCAGCATTTT
CSARDSNQPQHF
>TRBJ2-7|many|NA|TRBV7-9
TGTGCCAGCAGCTTAGTCCCCGACTCTGGCTACGAGCAGTACTTC
CASSLVPDSGYEQYF
>TRBJ1-1|many|TRBD1|TRBV7-9
TGTGCCAGCAGCTTAACCGGGACAGGGGGTTTGGTGAACACTGAAGCTTTCTTT
CASSLTGTGGLVNTEAFF
>TRBJ2-7|many|TRBD2|TRBV20-1
TGCAGTGCTAGCGCTGGACTAGCGGGCTACGAGCAGTACTTC
CSASAGLAGYEQYF
>TRBJ2-7|few|NA|TRBV25-1
TGTGCCACCACCCAGGGCCCCTACGAGCAGTACTTC
CATTQGPYEQYF
>TRBJ2-4|many|NA|TRBV30
TGTGCCTGGAGACGGGGGCTGGGGATGAACATTCAGTACTTC
CAWRRGLGMNIQYF
>TRBJ1-1|NA|NA|TRBV3-1
TGTGCCAGCAGCCAAGATGGGCGCAGGGACACTGAAGCTTGCTTT
CASSQDGRRDTEACF
>TRBJ2-5|many|NA|TRBV18
TGTGCCAGCTCACCGGCGAAAAGGGAGACCCAGTACTTC
CASSPAKRETQYF
>TRBJ1-1|once|NA|TRBV7-9
TGTGCCAGCAGCTTAGCGGCGGACACTGAAGCTTTCTTT
CASSLAADTEAFF
>TRBJ1-2|NA|NA|TRBV5-1
TGCGCCAGCAGCTTGCCTCGGGAGGTCGGGGGCTACACCTTC
CASSLPREVGGYTF
>TRBJ2-1|many|NA|TRBV24-1
TGTGCCACCAGCAACTACAATGAGCAGTTCTTC
CATSNYNEQFF
>TRBJ2-7|NA|NA|TRBV25-1
TGTGCCAGCAGGACACAGGGAGGCGAGCAGTACTTC
CASRTQGGEQYF
>TRBJ2-1|NA|TRBD2|TRBV5-1
TGCGCCAGCAGACTGGGACTAGCGGGAGAGGTAGCAAGTGAGCAGTTCTTC
CASRLGLAGEVASEQFF
>TRBJ2-1|many|TRBD2|TRBV20-1
TGCAGTGCTAGGGGCAGCTTTTTGGTAGCGGGAGATCTGTATGAGCAGTTCTTC
CSARGSFLVAGDLYEQFF
>TRBJ1-2|NA|NA|TRBV6-1
TGTGCCAGCAGTGATTTGGGGGCTGGAGGCTACACCTTC
CASSDLGAGGYTF
>TRBJ2-1|many|NA|TRBV20-1
TGCAGTGCTAGAGCAGGGACGGACCCCAAGGGGGAGCAGTTCTTC
CSARAGTDPKGEQFF
>TRBJ2-3|many|NA|TRBV27
TGTGCCAGCAGTCCCGTGGCAGATACGCAGTATTTT
CASSPVADTQYF
>TRBJ2-5|NA|TRBD1|TRBV14
TGTGCCAGCAGCCGCAGGGGGCTGTACGAGACCCAGTACTTC
CASSRRGLYETQYF
>TRBJ2-7|many|NA|TRBV24-1
TGTGCCCTCATGCGCTACGAGCAGTACTTC
CALMRYEQYF
>TRBJ2-1|few|TRBD2|TRBV28
TGTGCCAGCAGTCCTATTAGGGCGGGAGCACACTACAATGAGCAGTTCTTC
CASSPIRAGAHYNEQFF
>TRBJ2-1|many|NA|TRBV10-2
TGCGCCAGCAGTGAGGCTAGCGTCCACAATGAGCAGTTCTTC
CASSEASVHNEQFF
>TRBJ2-1|NA|NA|TRBV15
TGTGCCACCAGCAGCTTACAAGCTGAGCAGTTCTTC
CATSSLQAEQFF
>TRBJ2-3|once|NA|TRBV28
TGTGCCAGCAGTTGGGCCACCGGGGCCCGCCCAGATACGCAGTATTTT
CASSWATGARPDTQYF
>TRBJ1-1|many|TRBD1|TRBV13
TGTGCCAGCAGCTTAGAGGGACAGAAGTCCAACACTGAAGCTTTCTTT
CASSLEGQKSNTEAFF